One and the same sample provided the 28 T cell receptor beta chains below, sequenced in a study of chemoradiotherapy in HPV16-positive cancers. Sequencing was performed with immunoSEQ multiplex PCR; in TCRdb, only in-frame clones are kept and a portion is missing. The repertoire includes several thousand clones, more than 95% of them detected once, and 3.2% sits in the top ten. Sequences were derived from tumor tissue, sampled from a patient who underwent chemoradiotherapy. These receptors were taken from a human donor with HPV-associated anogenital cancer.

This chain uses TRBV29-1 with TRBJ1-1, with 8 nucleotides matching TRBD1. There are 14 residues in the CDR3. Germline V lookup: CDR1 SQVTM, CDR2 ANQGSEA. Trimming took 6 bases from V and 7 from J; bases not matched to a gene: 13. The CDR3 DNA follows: TGCAGCGTCGCGACGTTAGACAGGGGACGTGAAGCTTTCTTT. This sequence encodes CSVATLDRGREAFF.

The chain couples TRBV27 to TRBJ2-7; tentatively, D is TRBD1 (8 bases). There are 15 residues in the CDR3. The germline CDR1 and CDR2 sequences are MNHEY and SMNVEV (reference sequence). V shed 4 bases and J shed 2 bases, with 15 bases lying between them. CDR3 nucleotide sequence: TGTGCCAGCAGTTCGCCACAGGGGGGGGCCTACGAGCAGTACTTC. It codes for CASSSPQGGAYEQYF.

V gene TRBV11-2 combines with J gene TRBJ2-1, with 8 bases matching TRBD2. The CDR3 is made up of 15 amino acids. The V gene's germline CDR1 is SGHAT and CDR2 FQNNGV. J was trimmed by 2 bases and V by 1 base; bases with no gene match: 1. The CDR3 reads CASSLVAGPYNEQFF. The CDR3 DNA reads TGTGCCAGCAGCTTAGTAGCGGGACCCTACAATGAGCAGTTCTTC.

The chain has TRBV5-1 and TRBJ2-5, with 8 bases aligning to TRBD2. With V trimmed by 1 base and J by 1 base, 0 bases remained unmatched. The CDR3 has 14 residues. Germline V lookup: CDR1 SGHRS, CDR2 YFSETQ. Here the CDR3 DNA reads TGCGCCAGCAGCTTGACTAGCGGCCAAGAGACCCAGTACTTC. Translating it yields CASSLTSGQETQYF.

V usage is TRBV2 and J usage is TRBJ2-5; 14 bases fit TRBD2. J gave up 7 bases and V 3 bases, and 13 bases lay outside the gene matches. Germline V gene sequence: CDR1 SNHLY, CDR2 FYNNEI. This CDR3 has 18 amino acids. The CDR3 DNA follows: TGTGCCAGCAGTGATTTCGGGACTAGCGGGAGAGGATTGACGACCCAGTACTTC. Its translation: CASSDFGTSGRGLTTQYF.

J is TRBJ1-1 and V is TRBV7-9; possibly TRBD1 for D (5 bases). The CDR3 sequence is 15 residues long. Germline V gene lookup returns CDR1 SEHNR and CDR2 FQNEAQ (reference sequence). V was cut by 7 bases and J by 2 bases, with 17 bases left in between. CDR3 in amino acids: CASTFDSLINTEAFF. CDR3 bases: TGTGCCAGCACCTTCGACAGTCTCATCAACACTGAAGCTTTCTTT.

CDR3 sequence reads: CASSVRRGGTGELFF. The CDR3 nucleotides read TGTGCCAGCAGCGTAAGGCGGGGGGGCACCGGGGAGCTGTTTTTT. The chain employs TRBV9 and TRBJ2-2; 9 nucleotides match TRBD2. The CDR3 has 15 amino acids. Germline values: CDR1 SGDLS, CDR2 YYNGEE. Trimming cost V 1 base and J 4 bases; bases outside gene matches: 2. Looking up the rest from reference TRBV9 and TRBJ2-2 gives the full variable domain: DSGVTQTPKHLITATGQRVTLRCSPRSGDLSVYWYQQSLDQGLQFLIQYYNGEERAKGNILERFSAQQFPDLHSELNLSSLELGDSALYFCASSVRRGGTGELFFGEGSRLTVL.

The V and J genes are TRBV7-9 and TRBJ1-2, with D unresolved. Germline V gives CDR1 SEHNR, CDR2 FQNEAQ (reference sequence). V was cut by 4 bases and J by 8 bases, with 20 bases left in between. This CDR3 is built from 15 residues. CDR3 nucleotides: TGTGCCAGCAGCTCGCAGCAGTGGCGGTTCGGGGGCTACACCTTC. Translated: CASSSQQWRFGGYTF.

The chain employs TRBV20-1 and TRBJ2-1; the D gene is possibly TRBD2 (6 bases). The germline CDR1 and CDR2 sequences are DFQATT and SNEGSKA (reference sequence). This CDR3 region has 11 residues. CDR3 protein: CSGEAGPVQFF. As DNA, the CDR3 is TGCTCCGGAGAAGCGGGCCCGGTGCAGTTCTTC.

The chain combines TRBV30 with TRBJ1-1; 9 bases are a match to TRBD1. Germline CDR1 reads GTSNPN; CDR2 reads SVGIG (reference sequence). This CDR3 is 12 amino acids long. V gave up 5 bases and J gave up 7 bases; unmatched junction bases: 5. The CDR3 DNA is TGTGCCTGGGGGACAGGGACGAGTGAAGCTTTCTTT. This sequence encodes CAWGTGTSEAFF.

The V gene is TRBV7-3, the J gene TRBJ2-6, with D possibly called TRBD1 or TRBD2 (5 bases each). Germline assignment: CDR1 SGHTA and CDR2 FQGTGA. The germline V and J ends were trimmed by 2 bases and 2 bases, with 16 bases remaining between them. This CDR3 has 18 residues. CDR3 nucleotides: TGTGCCAGCAGCTTACCCGGACGGCTGGGGGCTGGGGCCAACGTCCTGACTTTC. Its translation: CASSLPGRLGAGANVLTF.

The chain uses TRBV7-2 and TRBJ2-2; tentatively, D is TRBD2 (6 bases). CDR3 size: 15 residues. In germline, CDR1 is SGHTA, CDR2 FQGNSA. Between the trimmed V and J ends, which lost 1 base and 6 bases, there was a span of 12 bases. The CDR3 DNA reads TGTGCCAGCAGCTTAGAAATAGGACTATCCGGGGAGCTGTTTTTT. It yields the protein CASSLEIGLSGELFF.

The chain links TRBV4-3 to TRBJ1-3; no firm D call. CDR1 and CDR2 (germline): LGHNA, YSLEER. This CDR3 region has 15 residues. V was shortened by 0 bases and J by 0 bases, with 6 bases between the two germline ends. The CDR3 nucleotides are TGCGCCAGCAGCCAAGAGCCGTACTCTGGAAACACCATATATTTT. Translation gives CASSQEPYSGNTIYF.

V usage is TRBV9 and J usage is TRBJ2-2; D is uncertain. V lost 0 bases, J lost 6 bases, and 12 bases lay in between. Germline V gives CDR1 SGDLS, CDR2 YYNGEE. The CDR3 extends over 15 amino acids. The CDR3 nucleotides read TGTGCCAGCAGCGTAGCTCCGGTCTCTCCCGGGGAGCTGTTTTTT. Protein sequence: CASSVAPVSPGELFF.

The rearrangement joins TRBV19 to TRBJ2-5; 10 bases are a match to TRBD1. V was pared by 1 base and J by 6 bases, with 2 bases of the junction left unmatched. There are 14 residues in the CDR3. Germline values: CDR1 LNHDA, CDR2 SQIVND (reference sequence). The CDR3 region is CASSIGDRGKTQYF. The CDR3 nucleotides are TGTGCCAGTAGTATAGGGGACAGGGGAAAGACCCAGTACTTC.

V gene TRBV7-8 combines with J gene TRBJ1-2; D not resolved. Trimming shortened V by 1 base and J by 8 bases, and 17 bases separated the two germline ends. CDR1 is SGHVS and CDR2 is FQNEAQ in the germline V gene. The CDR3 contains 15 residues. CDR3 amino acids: CASSLGAREGWGYTF. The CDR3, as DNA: TGTGCCAGCAGCTTAGGAGCTAGGGAGGGTTGGGGCTACACCTTC.

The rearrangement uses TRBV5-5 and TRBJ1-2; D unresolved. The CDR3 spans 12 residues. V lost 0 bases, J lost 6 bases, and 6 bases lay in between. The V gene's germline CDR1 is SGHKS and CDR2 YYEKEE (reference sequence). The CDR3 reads CASSLGRDGYTF. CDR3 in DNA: TGTGCCAGCAGCTTGGGTAGGGATGGCTACACCTTC.

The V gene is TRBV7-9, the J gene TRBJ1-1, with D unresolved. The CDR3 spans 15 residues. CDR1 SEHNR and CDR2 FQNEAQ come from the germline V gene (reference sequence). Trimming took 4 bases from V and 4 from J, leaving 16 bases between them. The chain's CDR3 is CASSSGEAGFTEAFF. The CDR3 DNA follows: TGTGCCAGCAGCTCCGGCGAGGCAGGATTCACTGAAGCTTTCTTT.

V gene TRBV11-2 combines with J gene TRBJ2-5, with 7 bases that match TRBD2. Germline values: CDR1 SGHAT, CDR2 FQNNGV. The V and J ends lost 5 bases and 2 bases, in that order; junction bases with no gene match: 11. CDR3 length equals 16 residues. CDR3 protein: CASSGHGGGVQETQYF. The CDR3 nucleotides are TGTGCCAGCAGCGGGCATGGTGGGGGGGTTCAAGAGACCCAGTACTTC.

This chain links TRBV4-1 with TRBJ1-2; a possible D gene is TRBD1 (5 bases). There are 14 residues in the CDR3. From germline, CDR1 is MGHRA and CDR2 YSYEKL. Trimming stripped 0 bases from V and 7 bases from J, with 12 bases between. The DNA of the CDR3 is TGCGCCAGCAGCCAAGATCTTGGGACCCGTGGCTACACCTTC. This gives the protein CASSQDLGTRGYTF.

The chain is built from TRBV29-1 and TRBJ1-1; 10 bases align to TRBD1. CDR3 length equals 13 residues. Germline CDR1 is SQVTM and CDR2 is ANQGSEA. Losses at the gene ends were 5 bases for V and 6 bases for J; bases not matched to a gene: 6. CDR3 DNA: TGCAGCGTTACGACAGGGGGCGACTCTGAAGCTTTCTTT. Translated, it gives CSVTTGGDSEAFF. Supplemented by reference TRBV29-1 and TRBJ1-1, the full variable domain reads SAVISQKPSRDICQRGTSLTIQCQVDSQVTMMFWYRQQPGQSLTLIATANQGSEATYESGFVIDKFPISRPNLTFSTLTVSNMSPEDSSIYLCSVTTGGDSEAFFGQGTRLTVV.

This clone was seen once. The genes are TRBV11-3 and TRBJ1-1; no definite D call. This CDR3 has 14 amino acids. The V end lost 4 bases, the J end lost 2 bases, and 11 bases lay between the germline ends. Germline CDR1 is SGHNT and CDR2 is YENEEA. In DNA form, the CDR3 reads TGTGCCAGCAGCTGGAGAGGGTCTAACACTGAAGCTTTCTTT. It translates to CASSWRGSNTEAFF.

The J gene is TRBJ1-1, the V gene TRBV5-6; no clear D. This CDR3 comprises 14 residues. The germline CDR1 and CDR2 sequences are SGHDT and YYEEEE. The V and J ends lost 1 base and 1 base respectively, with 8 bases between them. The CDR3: CASSLSRRNTEAFF. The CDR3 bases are TGTGCCAGCAGCTTGTCGCGGAGGAACACTGAAGCTTTCTTT.

The CDR3 loop reads CASSPGGTGRTGELFF. The CDR3 region has the DNA TGTGCCAGCAGTCCGGGGGGGACAGGGAGGACCGGGGAGCTGTTTTTT. The V and J genes are TRBV27 and TRBJ2-2; possibly TRBD1 for D (9 bases). Germline V CDR1 and CDR2: MNHEY, SMNVEV (reference sequence). V was trimmed by 5 bases and J by 5 bases, leaving 18 bases between them. The CDR3 is 16 residues long.

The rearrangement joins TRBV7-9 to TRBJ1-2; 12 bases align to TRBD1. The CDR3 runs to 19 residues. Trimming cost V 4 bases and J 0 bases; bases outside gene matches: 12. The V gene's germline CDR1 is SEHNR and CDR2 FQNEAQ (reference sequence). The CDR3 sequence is CASSSSGTGGAQSNYGYTF. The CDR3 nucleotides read TGTGCCAGCAGCTCATCCGGGACAGGGGGCGCCCAGTCTAACTATGGCTACACCTTC.

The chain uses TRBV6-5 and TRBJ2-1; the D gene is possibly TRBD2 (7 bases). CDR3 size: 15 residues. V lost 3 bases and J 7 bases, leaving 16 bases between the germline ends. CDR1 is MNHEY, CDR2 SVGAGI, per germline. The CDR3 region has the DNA TGTGCCAGCAGTTATGTTGCGGGGGCTTGGAATGAGCAGTTCTTC. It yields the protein CASSYVAGAWNEQFF.

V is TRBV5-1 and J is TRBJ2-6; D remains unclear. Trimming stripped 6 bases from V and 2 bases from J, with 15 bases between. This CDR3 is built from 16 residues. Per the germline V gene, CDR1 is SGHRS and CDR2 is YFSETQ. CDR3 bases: TGCGCCAGCACCGAAAGAGGTGGGGCTGGGGCCAACGTCCTGACTTTC. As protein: CASTERGGAGANVLTF.

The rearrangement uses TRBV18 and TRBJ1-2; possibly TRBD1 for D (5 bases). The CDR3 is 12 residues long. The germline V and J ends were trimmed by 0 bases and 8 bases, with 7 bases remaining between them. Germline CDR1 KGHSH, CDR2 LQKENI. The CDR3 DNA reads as TGTGCCAGCTCACCACCCACAGGAGGCTACACCTTC. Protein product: CASSPPTGGYTF.